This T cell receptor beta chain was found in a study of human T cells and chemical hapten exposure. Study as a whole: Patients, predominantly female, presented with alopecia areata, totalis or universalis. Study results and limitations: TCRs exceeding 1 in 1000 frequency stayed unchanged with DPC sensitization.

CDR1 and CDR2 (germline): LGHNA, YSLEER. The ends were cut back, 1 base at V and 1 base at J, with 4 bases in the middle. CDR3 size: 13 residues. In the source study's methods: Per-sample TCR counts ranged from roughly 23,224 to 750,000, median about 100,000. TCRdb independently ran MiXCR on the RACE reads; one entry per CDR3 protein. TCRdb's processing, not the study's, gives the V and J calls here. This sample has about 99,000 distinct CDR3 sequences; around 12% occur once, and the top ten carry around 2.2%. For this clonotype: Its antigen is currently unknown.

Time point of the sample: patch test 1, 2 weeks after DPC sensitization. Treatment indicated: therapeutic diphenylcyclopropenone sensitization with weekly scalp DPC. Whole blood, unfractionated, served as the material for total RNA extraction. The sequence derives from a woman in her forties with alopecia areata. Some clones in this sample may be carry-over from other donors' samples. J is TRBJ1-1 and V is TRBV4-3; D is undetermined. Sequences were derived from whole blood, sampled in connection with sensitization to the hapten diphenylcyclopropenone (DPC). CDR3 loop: CASSQVQNTEAFF. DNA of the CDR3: TGCGCCAGCAGCCAAGTTCAGAACACTGAAGCTTTCTTT.